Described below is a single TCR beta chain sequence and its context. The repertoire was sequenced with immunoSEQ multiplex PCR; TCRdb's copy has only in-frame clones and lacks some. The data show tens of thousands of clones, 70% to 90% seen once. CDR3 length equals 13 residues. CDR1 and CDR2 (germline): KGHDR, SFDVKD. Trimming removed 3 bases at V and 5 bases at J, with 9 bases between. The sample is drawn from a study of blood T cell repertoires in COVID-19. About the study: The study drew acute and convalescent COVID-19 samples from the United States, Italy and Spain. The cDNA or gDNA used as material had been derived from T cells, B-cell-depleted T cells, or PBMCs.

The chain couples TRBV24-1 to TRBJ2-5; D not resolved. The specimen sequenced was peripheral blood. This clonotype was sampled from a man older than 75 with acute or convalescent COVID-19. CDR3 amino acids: CATSDAMSETQYF. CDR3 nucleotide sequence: TGTGCCACCAGTGATGCGATGAGCGAGACCCAGTACTTC.